The following is a T cell receptor beta chain sequence with its context. The antigen remains unidentified. Germline CDR1 is MDHEN and CDR2 is SYDVKM. The CDR3 sequence is 17 residues long. Trimming took off 6 bases at V and 0 bases at J, with 20 bases between the two ends. The data stem from a study of early T cells in non-severe SARS-CoV-2 infection. On the study more broadly: Bulk RNA taken from unsorted whole blood was sequenced, leaving chains unpaired.

Unique molecular identifiers (one per individual cDNA molecule) were attached. A single record per CDR3 protein comes from TCRdb applying MiXCR to the 5' RACE reads. The sample comprises 45,000 to 50,000 distinct CDR3 sequences, 6% to 8% of which are singletons, and approximately 6.9% rests with the top ten. Whole-study findings and limits: Anti-spike CD8 specificities were favored by VDJdb matching, whose results missed private and CD4 specificities.

The receptor's source is an adult who was a healthcare worker with PCR-confirmed SARS-CoV-2 infection or an uninfected control (not recorded which). The sample consisted of whole blood, taken at baseline. The rearrangement uses TRBV28 and TRBJ1-1; tentative D call: TRBD1 (6 bases). In DNA form, the CDR3 reads TGTGCCAGCAGCCTCACTCAGGGGCCCCTCATGAACACTGAAGCTTTCTTT. This sequence encodes CASSLTQGPLMNTEAFF.